This T cell receptor (beta chain) was observed in a study of blood T cell repertoires in COVID-19. Overall study context: PBMCs, B-cell-depleted T cells, or T cells were the source of the cDNA or gDNA that made up the material.

Germline lookup yields CDR1 LGHDT and CDR2 YNNKEL (reference sequence). Trimming left V 4 bases short and J 0 bases short, with 10 bases between. The CDR3 runs to 15 residues. This clone was seen once. Sequencing was performed with immunoSEQ multiplex PCR; in TCRdb, only in-frame clones are kept and a portion is missing. The sample holds about 210,000 clones, 70% to 90% seen once. This sequence joins TRBV3-1 (or the pseudogene TRBV3-2) and TRBJ1-3; D remains unclear. Material: PBMCs or T cells enriched from blood (not recorded which). The clonotype comes from a man between 35 and 55 years old who had recovered from COVID-19. The CDR3 nucleotides are TGTGCCAGCAGCCTAAACACCATCTCTGGAAACACCATATATTTT. Amino acid sequence: CASSLNTISGNTIYF.